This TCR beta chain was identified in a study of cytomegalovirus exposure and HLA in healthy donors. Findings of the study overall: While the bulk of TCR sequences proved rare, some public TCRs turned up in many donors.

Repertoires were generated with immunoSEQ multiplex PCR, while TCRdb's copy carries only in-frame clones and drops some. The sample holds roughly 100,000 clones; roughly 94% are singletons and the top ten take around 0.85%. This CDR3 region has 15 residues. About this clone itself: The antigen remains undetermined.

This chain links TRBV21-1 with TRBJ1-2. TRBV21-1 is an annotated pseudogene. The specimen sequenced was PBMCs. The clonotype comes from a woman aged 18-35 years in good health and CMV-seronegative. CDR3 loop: CASSKPPEGGDGYTF. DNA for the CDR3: TGTGCCAGCAGCAAGCCCCCCGAGGGGGGGGATGGCTACACCTTC.